This T cell receptor beta chain derives from a study of T-cell memory formation after mild COVID-19 (dated by TCRdb to about 2021). As for the study more broadly: TCR sequence clusters from the two donors were largely donor specific. The cohort comprised two young, previously healthy adult volunteers, one female and one male. In two donors, T-cell clones that expanded and contracted after mild COVID-19 were tracked by sequencing TCRalpha and TCRbeta repertoires over time.

TCRdb records Illumina NovaSeq 6000 as the sequencer. cDNA libraries for TCRalpha and TCRbeta were prepared by 5'RACE using constant-segment primers, with sample barcodes and unique molecular identifiers added. Trizol reagent was used to extract RNA from every sample. The libraries were amplified in two PCR steps, and the second step added a second sample barcode and Illumina TruSeq adapters. Sequencing of the libraries was done on an Illumina NovaSeq, producing 2 x 150 bp paired-end reads. The authors processed their data as follows. The reads were demultiplexed and collapsed into UMI-guided consensus sequences using migec v1.2.7. Using mixcr v2.1.11, UMI consensuses were aligned to TRA and TRB V and J templates and then assembled into clonotypes. A clonotype was counted as expanded or contracted only when both edgeR and NoisET called the clonotype significant, with the noise models trained on biological replicates. For edgeR calls, the cutoffs were a false discovery rate-adjusted p below 0.01 and a log2 fold-change threshold of 1. As an exploratory analysis of dynamics, max-normalized trajectories of the 1000 most abundant clonotypes were examined with PCA combined with hierarchical clustering. Each responding clone was given a CD4 or CD8 phenotype based on the CD4+ and CD8+ repertoires, which had been sequenced separately. TCRdb reanalyzed the raw reads on its own, using fastp at Q25 for trimming and MiXCR for clone calling, and kept in-frame beta chains. Entries are consolidated by CDR3 protein sequence, retaining the most common genes and DNA. The V and J calls and clone size come from TCRdb's table, not from the authors' own analysis. Counted in this sample were some 260,000 distinct CDR3 sequences; about a sixth of them appeared once. The top ten clones comprise 3.5% to 4% of the sample.

Ficoll-Paque density gradient centrifugation was used to isolate PBMCs. A remark on this clonotype: The antigen this receptor binds is unknown. No much larger clone exists at a distance of one base, and base qualities are not known.

The investigation overall reported the following: Only a couple of mild cases were covered by the study, and larger cohorts that include severe cases with pre-infection samples were considered necessary. SARS-CoV-2 specificity of the second-wave clones peaking on day 37 was not confirmed. From day 15 to 85, contracting clones showed balanced CD4/CD8 phenotypes, whereas a second wave of clones that expanded from day 15 to 37 leaned towards CD4+. Contracting CD4+ clones were located mainly in the CM and EM memory subsets, whereas CD8+ clones were found to be enriched in EMRA. The detection of some responding clones in pre-infection memory suggests that pre-existing cross-reactive memory T cells joined the SARS-CoV-2 response.

From a lookup of the germline V gene (reference sequence), CDR1 and CDR2 are SGHKS and YYEKEE. Deletion took 0 bases off V and 7 bases off J, with a span of 14 bases between the germline ends. Spanning cysteine to phenylalanine, the CDR3 consists of 15 amino acids. CDR3 DNA only is kept here, 45 bases in frame from base 1. The chain joins TRBV5-5 to TRBJ2-1, with no confidently assigned D gene. The source material was PBMCs or a T cell subset sorted from them (not recorded which). This clonotype was obtained from a man aged 18 to 29 who had mild COVID-19 (a few samples of this study predate the infection). The sample titles of this study are shuffled in the database, so cell type and time point are left out; the donor was told from shared clones. Read as DNA, the sequence is TGTGCCAGCAGCTTGGATTCGAGGACGGTAAATGAGCAGTTCTTC. Protein translation: CASSLDSRTVNEQFF.